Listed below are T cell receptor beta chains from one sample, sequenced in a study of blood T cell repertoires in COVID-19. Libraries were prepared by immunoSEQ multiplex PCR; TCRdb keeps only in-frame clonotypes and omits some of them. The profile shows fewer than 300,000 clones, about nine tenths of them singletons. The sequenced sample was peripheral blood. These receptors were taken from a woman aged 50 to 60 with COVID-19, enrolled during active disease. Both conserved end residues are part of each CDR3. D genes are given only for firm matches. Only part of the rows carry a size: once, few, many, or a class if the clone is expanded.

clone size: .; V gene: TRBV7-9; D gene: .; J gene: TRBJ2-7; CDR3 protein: CASSPTGWEQYF; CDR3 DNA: TGTGCCAGCAGCCCGACGGGGTGGGAGCAGTACTTC
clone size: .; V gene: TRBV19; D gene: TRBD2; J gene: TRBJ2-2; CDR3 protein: CASSTPSGLNTGELFF; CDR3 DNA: TGTGCCAGTAGTACTCCTAGCGGGCTAAACACCGGGGAGCTGTTTTTT
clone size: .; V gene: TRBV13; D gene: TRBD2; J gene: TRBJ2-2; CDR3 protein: CASSPLTLLAGTGELFF; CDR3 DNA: TGTGCCAGCAGCCCCTTAACCCTGCTAGCGGGCACCGGGGAGCTGTTTTTT
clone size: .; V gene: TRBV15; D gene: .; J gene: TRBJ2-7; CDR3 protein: CATSRDLGTTYEQYF; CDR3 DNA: TGTGCCACCAGCAGAGATCTGGGCACAACCTACGAGCAGTACTTC
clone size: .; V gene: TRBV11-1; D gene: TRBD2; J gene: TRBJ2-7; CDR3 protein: CASSTTSGKNYEQYF; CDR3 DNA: TGTGCCAGCAGCACGACTAGCGGGAAAAACTACGAGCAGTACTTC
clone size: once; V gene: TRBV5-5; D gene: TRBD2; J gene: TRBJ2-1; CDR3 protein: CASPSGRYNEQFF; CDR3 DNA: TGTGCCAGCCCTAGCGGGAGATACAATGAGCAGTTCTTC
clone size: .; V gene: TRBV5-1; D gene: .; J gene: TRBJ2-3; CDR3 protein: CASSLQEDTQYF; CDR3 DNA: TGCGCCAGCAGCTTGCAGGAAGATACGCAGTATTTT
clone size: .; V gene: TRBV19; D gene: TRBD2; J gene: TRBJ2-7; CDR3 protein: CASSMPSGSRNEQYF; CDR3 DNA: TGTGCCAGTAGTATGCCTAGCGGGAGTCGAAACGAGCAGTACTTC
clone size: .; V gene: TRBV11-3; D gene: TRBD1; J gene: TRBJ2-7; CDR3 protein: CASSLSGGQYEQYF; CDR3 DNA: TGTGCCAGCAGCTTGTCAGGGGGCCAATACGAGCAGTACTTC
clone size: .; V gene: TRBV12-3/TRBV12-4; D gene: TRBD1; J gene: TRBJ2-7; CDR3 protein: CASSLGQGGEQYF; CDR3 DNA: TGTGCCAGCAGTTTGGGACAGGGCGGCGAGCAGTACTTC
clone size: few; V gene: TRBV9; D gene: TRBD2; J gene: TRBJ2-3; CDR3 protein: CASSVATSGRDTQYF; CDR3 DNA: TGTGCCAGCAGCGTCGCGACTAGCGGCCGCGATACGCAGTATTTT
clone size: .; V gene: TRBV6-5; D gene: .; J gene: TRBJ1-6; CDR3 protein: CASSYGSNNSPLHF; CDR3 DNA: TGTGCCAGCAGTTACGGGAGCAACAATTCACCCCTCCACTTT
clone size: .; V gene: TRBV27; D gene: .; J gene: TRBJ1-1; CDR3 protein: CASSSPNTEAFF; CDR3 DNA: TGTGCCAGCAGTTCCCCAAACACTGAAGCTTTCTTT
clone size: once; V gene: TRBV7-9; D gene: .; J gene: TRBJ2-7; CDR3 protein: CASSPAPDSVGEQYF; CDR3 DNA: TGTGCCAGCAGCCCCGCACCTGACAGTGTCGGCGAGCAGTACTTC
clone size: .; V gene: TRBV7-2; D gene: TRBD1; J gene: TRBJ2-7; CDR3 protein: CASSWGQATYEQYF; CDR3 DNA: TGTGCCAGCAGCTGGGGACAGGCGACCTACGAGCAGTACTTC
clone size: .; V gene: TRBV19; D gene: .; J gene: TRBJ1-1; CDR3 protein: CASKWIGQNTEAFF; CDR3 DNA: TGTGCCAGTAAATGGATCGGACAGAACACTGAAGCTTTCTTT
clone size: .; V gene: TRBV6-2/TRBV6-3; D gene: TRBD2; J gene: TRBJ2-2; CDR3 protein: CASSYQGLGFGELFF; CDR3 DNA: TGTGCCAGCAGTTACCAGGGACTAGGGTTCGGGGAGCTGTTTTTT
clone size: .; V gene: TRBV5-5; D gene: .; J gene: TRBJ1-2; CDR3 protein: CASSLDSGYTF; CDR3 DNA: TGTGCCAGCAGCTTAGACAGTGGCTACACCTTC
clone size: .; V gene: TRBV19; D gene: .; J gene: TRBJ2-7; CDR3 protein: CASSIRNSYEQYF; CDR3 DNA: TGTGCCAGTAGTATAAGGAACAGCTACGAGCAGTACTTC
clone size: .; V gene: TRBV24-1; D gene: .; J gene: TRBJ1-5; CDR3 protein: CAAAPGSRDIGNQPQHF; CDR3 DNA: TGTGCCGCGGCTCCAGGGTCTAGGGATATTGGCAATCAGCCCCAGCATTTT
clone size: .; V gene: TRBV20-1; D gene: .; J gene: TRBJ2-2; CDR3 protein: CSASSSDPNTGELFF; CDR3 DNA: TGCAGTGCTAGTAGCAGCGACCCCAACACCGGGGAGCTGTTTTTT
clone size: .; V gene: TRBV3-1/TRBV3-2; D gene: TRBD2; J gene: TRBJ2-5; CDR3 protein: CASSQAGGETQYF; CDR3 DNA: TGTGCCAGCAGCCAAGCGGGAGGAGAGACCCAGTACTTC
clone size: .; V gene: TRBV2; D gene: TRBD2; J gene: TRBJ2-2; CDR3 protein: CASSLLAGDKGELFF; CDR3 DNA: TGTGCCAGCAGCCTACTAGCGGGGGACAAAGGGGAGCTGTTTTTT
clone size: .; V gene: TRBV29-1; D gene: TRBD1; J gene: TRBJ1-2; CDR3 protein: CSVERTGGKGYGYTF; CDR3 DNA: TGCAGCGTTGAGCGGACAGGGGGCAAGGGCTATGGCTACACCTTC
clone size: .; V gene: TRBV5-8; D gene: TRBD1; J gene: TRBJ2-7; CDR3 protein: CASSSGQGASYEQYF; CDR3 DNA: TGTGCCAGCAGCTCGGGACAGGGGGCCTCCTACGAGCAGTACTTC
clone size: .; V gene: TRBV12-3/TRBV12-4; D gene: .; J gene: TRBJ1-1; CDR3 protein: CASSGRGSEAFF; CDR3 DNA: TGTGCCAGCAGTGGTCGGGGGAGTGAAGCTTTCTTT
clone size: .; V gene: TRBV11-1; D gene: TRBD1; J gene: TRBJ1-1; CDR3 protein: CASSQGVNTEAFF; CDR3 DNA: TGTGCCAGCAGCCAGGGGGTGAACACTGAAGCTTTCTTT
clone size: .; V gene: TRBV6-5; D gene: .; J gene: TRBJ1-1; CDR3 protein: CASSPGTLRNTEAFF; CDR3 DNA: TGTGCCAGCAGTCCAGGGACTCTGAGGAACACTGAAGCTTTCTTT
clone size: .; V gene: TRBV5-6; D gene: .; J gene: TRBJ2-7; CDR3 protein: CASSFFLGDYGEQYF; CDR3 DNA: TGTGCCAGCAGCTTTTTTCTAGGTGATTACGGCGAGCAGTACTTC
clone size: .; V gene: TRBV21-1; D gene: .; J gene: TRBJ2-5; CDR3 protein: CASSKRTQDSGQETQYF; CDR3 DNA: TGTGCCAGCAGCAAAAGGACCCAGGATAGCGGACAAGAGACCCAGTACTTC
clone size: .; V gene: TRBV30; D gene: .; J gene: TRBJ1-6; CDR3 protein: CAWTPDRIGESPLHF; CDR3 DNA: TGTGCCTGGACCCCAGACAGGATCGGAGAATCACCCCTCCACTTT
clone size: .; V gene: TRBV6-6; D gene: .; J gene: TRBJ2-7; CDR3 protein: CASSARDDYEQYF; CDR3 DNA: TGTGCCAGCAGTGCTCGGGATGACTACGAGCAGTACTTC
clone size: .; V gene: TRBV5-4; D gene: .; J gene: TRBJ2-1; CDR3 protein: CASSLMTGSSYNEQFF; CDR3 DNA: TGTGCCAGCAGCTTAATGACGGGAAGTTCCTACAATGAGCAGTTCTTC
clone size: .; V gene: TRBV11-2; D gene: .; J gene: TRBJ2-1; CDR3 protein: CASSLRASPSGDEQFF; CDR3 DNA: TGTGCCAGCAGCCTTAGGGCGAGCCCCTCGGGGGATGAGCAGTTCTTC
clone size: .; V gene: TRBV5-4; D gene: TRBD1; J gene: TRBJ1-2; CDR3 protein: CASSLGQGTAYGYTF; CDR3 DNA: TGTGCCAGCAGCTTGGGACAGGGGACAGCCTATGGCTACACCTTC
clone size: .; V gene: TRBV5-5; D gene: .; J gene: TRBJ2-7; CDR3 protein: CASSLEPGMNYEQYF; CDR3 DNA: TGTGCCAGCAGCTTGGAACCAGGAATGAACTACGAGCAGTACTTC
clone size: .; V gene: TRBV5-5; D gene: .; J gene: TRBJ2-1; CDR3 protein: CASSLAIGQTYNEQFF; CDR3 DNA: TGTGCCAGCAGCTTGGCTATTGGACAGACCTACAATGAGCAGTTCTTC
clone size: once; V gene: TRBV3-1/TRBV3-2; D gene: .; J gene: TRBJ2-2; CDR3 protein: CASSRNDGSLNTGELFF; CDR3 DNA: TGTGCCAGCAGCCGAAATGACGGGTCTCTGAACACCGGGGAGCTGTTTTTT
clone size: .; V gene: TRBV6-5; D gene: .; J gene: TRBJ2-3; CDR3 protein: CASSYVGLSTDTQYF; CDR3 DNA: TGTGCCAGCAGTTACGTGGGACTTAGCACAGATACGCAGTATTTT
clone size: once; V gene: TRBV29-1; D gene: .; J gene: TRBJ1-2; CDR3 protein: CSVGNIQGNGYTF; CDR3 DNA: TGCAGCGTTGGAAATATACAGGGAAATGGCTACACCTTC
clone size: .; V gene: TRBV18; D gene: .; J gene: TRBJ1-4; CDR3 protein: CASSPSYSATNEKLFF; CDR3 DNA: TGTGCCAGCTCACCATCCTACAGTGCAACTAATGAAAAACTGTTTTTT
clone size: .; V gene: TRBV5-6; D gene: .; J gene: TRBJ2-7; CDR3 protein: CASSSLGPSAREQYF; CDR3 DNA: TGTGCCAGCAGCTCACTAGGACCTTCGGCGCGAGAGCAGTACTTC
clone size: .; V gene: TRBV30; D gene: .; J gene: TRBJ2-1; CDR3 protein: CAARTAAYNEQFF; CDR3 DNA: TGTGCCGCGCGGACAGCCGCCTACAATGAGCAGTTCTTC
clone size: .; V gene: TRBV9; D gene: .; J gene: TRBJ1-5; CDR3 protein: CASSVGGDFNQPQHF; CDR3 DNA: TGTGCCAGCAGCGTAGGTGGTGACTTCAATCAGCCCCAGCATTTT
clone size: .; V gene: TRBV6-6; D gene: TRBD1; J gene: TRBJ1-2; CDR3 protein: CASSYARGDGYTF; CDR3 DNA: TGTGCCAGCAGCTATGCCAGGGGGGATGGCTACACCTTC
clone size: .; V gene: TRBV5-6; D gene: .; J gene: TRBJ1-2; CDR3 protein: CASSSLLTGLLTYGYTF; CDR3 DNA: TGTGCCAGCAGCTCTCTCCTGACGGGACTCCTTACCTATGGCTACACCTTC